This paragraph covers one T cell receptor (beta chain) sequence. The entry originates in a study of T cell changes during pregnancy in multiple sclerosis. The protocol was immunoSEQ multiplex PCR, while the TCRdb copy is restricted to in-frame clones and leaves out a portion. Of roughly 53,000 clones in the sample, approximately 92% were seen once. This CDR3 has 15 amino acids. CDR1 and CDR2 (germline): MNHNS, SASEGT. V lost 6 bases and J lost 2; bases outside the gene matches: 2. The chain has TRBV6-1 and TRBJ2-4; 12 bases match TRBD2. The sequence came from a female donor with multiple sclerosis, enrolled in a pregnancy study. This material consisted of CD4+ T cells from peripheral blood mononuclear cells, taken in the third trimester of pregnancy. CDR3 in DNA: TGTGCCAGCAGCCTAGCGGGAGGGTCCAAAAACATTCAGTACTTC. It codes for CASSLAGGSKNIQYF.